The 24 T cell receptor beta chains given below trace back to one sample, sequenced in a study of blood T cell repertoires in COVID-19. Using immunoSEQ multiplex PCR, the repertoire was profiled, and TCRdb retains in-frame clones only, with some absent. The data contain 95,000 to 100,000 clones, over 70% of them singletons. The source material was peripheral blood. Receptors originate from a woman aged 80 or over with acute or convalescent COVID-19.

The gene calls are TRBV7-2 and TRBJ2-7; D unresolved. V gave up 3 bases and J gave up 9 bases, with 12 bases separating them. Germline V CDR1 and CDR2: SGHTA, FQGNSA. The CDR3 is made up of 12 amino acids. The CDR3 spells CASSFNLRGQYF. In DNA, the CDR3 is TGTGCCAGCAGCTTCAACCTCCGAGGGCAGTACTTC.

The chain joins TRBV27 to TRBJ2-1; a weak D match, TRBD2 (6 bases). The CDR3 is 18 residues long. Germline CDR1 and CDR2: MNHEY and SMNVEV (reference sequence). The ends were cut back, 0 bases at V and 6 bases at J, with 21 bases in the middle. Here the CDR3 reads CASSLSRGGLGRSNEQFF. Written as DNA, the CDR3 is TGTGCCAGCAGTTTATCACGTGGAGGGTTGGGACGAAGCAATGAGCAGTTCTTC.

This clone was seen once. V gene TRBV28 combines with J gene TRBJ1-5; TRBD1 agrees at 7 bases. The CDR3 covers 15 residues. Trimming at V came to 5 bases and at J to 3 bases, leaving 7 bases not matched to a gene. Germline assignment: CDR1 MDHEN and CDR2 SYDVKM. CDR3 nucleotide sequence: TGTGCCAGCAGTCTACCGGGACAGTACAATCAGCCCCAGCATTTT. Translation gives CASSLPGQYNQPQHF.

This chain links TRBV7-9 with TRBJ1-5, with 10 bases matching TRBD1. Per the germline V gene, CDR1 is SEHNR and CDR2 is FQNEAQ (reference sequence). The CDR3 loop spans 15 amino acids. J lost 7 bases, V lost 3 bases, and 6 bases had no gene match. The CDR3 region is CASSLGQGRGQPQHF. CDR3 coding DNA: TGTGCCAGCAGCTTGGGACAGGGGAGAGGACAGCCCCAGCATTTT.

The chain is built from TRBV2 and TRBJ2-1, with D perhaps TRBD2 (7 bases). The CDR3 has 15 amino acids. Between the trimmed V and J ends, which lost 6 bases and 7 bases, there was a span of 19 bases. The germline V gene has CDR1 SNHLY and CDR2 FYNNEI. CDR3 in DNA: TGTGCCAGCAGAACCTCGGCGGGGGCCGTAAATGAGCAGTTCTTC. Its protein product is CASRTSAGAVNEQFF.

The J gene is TRBJ1-2, the V gene TRBV4-3; 11 bases line up with TRBD1. The CDR3 covers 16 residues. Germline V CDR1 and CDR2: LGHNA, YSLEER. The V and J ends lost 1 base and 2 bases, in that order; junction bases with no gene match: 3. The CDR3 loop is CASSQGTGGTNYGYTF. CDR3 nucleotides: TGCGCCAGCAGCCAAGGGACAGGGGGCACCAACTATGGCTACACCTTC.

The chain recombines TRBV6-1 with TRBJ2-1; 11 nucleotides match TRBD2. This CDR3 is built from 15 residues. Germline trimming cut 1 base from V and 4 bases from J; bases unmatched to any gene: 0. Per the germline V gene, CDR1 is MNHNS and CDR2 is SASEGT. CDR3 in amino acids: CASSEGLAGYNEQFF. In nucleotides, the CDR3 is TGTGCCAGCAGTGAAGGACTAGCGGGGTACAATGAGCAGTTCTTC.

The gene calls are TRBV24-1 and TRBJ2-3; TRBD2 agrees at 13 bases. This CDR3 is built from 13 residues. Losses at the gene ends were 9 bases for V and 9 bases for J; bases not matched to a gene: 5. CDR1 is KGHDR, CDR2 SFDVKD, per germline. CDR3 region: CATGTSGEVTQYF. The CDR3 region has the DNA TGTGCCACCGGGACTAGCGGGGAGGTGACGCAGTATTTT.

The V call is TRBV2, the J call TRBJ2-3, with 7 bases aligning to TRBD2. This CDR3 region has 16 residues. Germline V gives CDR1 SNHLY, CDR2 FYNNEI. The V and J ends lost 6 bases and 2 bases, in that order; junction bases with no gene match: 11. CDR3 DNA: TGTGCCAGCAGGGCACACGGGGGGATCTCCACAGATACGCAGTATTTT. This codes for CASRAHGGISTDTQYF.

This clone was seen once. This chain joins TRBV5-8 and TRBJ1-6; a possible D gene is TRBD1 (6 bases). From germline, CDR1 is SGHTS and CDR2 YDEGEE. The CDR3 runs to 14 residues. With 3 bases removed from V and 10 bases from J, the gap between germline ends came to 14 bases. The DNA of the CDR3 is TGTGCCAGCAGCTGGTTCTCTGGGGGCTCACCCCTCCACTTT. It translates to CASSWFSGGSPLHF.

The chain couples TRBV3-1 (or the pseudogene TRBV3-2) to TRBJ2-7; D call uncertain. The CDR3 totals 12 residues. V was pared by 4 bases and J by 3 bases, with 7 bases between. Germline V gives CDR1 LGHDT, CDR2 YNNKEL (reference sequence). As DNA, the CDR3 is TGTGCCAGCAGCCTAGGCGGCTACGAGCAGTACTTC. This sequence encodes CASSLGGYEQYF.

The rearrangement joins TRBV6-2 or TRBV6-3 to TRBJ2-3; 11 bases are shared with TRBD2. The CDR3 has 17 residues. Looked up from germline, CDR1 is MNHEY and CDR2 is SVGEGT. The V segment lost 2 bases and the J segment 0 bases; nucleotides outside the gene matches: 4. CDR3 sequence (DNA): TGTGCCAGCAGTTACCTAGCGGGGGGCCCTAGCACAGATACGCAGTATTTT. The encoded protein is CASSYLAGGPSTDTQYF.

V and J are TRBV10-3 and TRBJ1-3; 7 nucleotides align to TRBD1. CDR3 length: 18 amino acids. V was pared by 6 bases and J by 0 bases, with 14 bases of the junction left unmatched. Germline CDR1 is ENHRY and CDR2 is SYGVKD. This chain's CDR3 is CAIRGAGTDTLSGNTIYF. CDR3 DNA: TGTGCCATCAGGGGGGCCGGGACAGATACTCTCTCTGGAAACACCATATATTTT.

V and J are TRBV28 and TRBJ2-3; D is uncertain. The germline V gene has CDR1 MDHEN and CDR2 SYDVKM. Deletions cut 8 bases from V and 0 bases from J, with 12 bases between. This CDR3 contains 14 residues. The CDR3 reads CASALYASTDTQYF. The CDR3 DNA follows: TGTGCCAGCGCCCTTTATGCGAGCACAGATACGCAGTATTTT. Full variable domain (outside the CDR3, taken from reference TRBV28 and TRBJ2-3): DVKVTQSSRYLVKRTGEKVFLECVQDMDHENMFWYRQDPGLGLRLIYFSYDVKMKEKGDIPEGYSVSREKKERFSLILESASTNQTSMYLCASALYASTDTQYFGPGTRLTVL.

This clone was observed a single time. This rearrangement joins TRBV6-1 to TRBJ2-5; no clear D gene. The germline V gene has CDR1 MNHNS and CDR2 SASEGT. The CDR3 has 14 amino acids. Trimming shortened V by 1 base and J by 5 bases, and 11 bases separated the two germline ends. The chain's CDR3 is CASSEGGLGETQYF. The CDR3 DNA reads as TGTGCCAGCAGTGAAGGTGGCCTCGGGGAGACCCAGTACTTC.

For the CDR3, the DNA is TGTGCCAGCTCACCACCCGCACAGGGGGAAGAAAAACTGTTTTTT. Protein sequence: CASSPPAQGEEKLFF. The rearrangement links TRBV18 to TRBJ1-4; TRBD1 matches at 8 bases. Losses at the gene ends were 0 bases for V and 8 bases for J; bases not matched to a gene: 5. This CDR3 region has 15 residues. Per the germline V gene, CDR1 is KGHSH and CDR2 is LQKENI.

The genes are TRBV2 and TRBJ2-2; 9 bases agree with TRBD2. The CDR3 totals 14 residues. Per germline, CDR1 SNHLY and CDR2 FYNNEI. V shed 8 bases, J shed 5 bases, and the junction held 6 bases outside the gene matches. CDR3 nucleotide sequence: TGTGCCAGCGGTAGCGGGGGAAGAACCGGGGAGCTGTTTTTT. It codes for CASGSGGRTGELFF.

Remarks on this clone: The germline gene is not matched at one end of the junction; a read error may be the cause. The chain combines TRBV2 with TRBJ1-2; a weak D match, TRBD1 (5 bases). The length of the CDR3 is 13 residues. Germline loops: CDR1 SNHLY, CDR2 FYNNEI. This chain's CDR3 is CASSEEGLYSYTF. For the CDR3, the DNA is TGTGCCAGCAGTGAAGAGGGGCTCTATAGCTACACCTTC.

The V and J genes are TRBV23-1 and TRBJ2-3; D possibly corresponds to TRBD1 (6 bases). TRBV23-1 is sorted into the ORF group, with uncertain function. Trimming removed 3 bases from V and 5 bases from J, with 12 bases in between. The CDR3 consists of 14 residues. This chain's CDR3 is CASSQGAPGDTQYF. CDR3 nucleotides: TGCGCCAGCAGTCAGGGGGCTCCCGGAGATACGCAGTATTTT.

The rearrangement joins TRBV7-2 to TRBJ2-1; unclear D gene. V lost 7 bases and J lost 1, with 14 bases in between. Germline-derived CDR1 and CDR2 are SGHTA and FQGNSA. The CDR3 totals 15 residues. CDR3 sequence reads: CASNLKTGSYNEQFF. As DNA, the CDR3 is TGTGCCAGCAACCTCAAGACGGGTTCCTACAATGAGCAGTTCTTC.

This chain links TRBV19 with TRBJ1-2; D unresolved. Trimming cost V 0 bases and J 2 bases, with 7 bases left between them. CDR1 and CDR2 (germline): LNHDA, SQIVND (reference sequence). The CDR3 spans 14 residues. The DNA of the CDR3 is TGTGCCAGTAGTATAGAGGCGGCGAACTATGGCTACACCTTC. It translates to CASSIEAANYGYTF.

This clone occurred a few times. The chain links TRBV28 to TRBJ1-2; TRBD1 matches 11 bases. This CDR3 is built from 15 residues. The germline V gene has CDR1 MDHEN and CDR2 SYDVKM. Trimming took 5 bases from V and 0 from J; bases not matched to a gene: 2. The CDR3 region is CASSRGQGANYGYTF. The CDR3 DNA is TGTGCCAGCAGTAGGGGACAGGGGGCTAACTATGGCTACACCTTC.

This clone was seen once. This rearrangement joins TRBV7-9 to TRBJ1-6, with D tentatively TRBD1 (5 bases). CDR3 length: 16 residues. In germline, CDR1 is SEHNR, CDR2 FQNEAQ (reference sequence). Trimming took 1 base from V and 8 from J, leaving 15 bases between them. This CDR3 reads CASSLESGGTDSPLHF. The DNA of the CDR3 is TGTGCCAGCAGCTTAGAGAGCGGGGGTACCGATTCACCCCTCCACTTT.

The chain joins TRBV11-1 to TRBJ2-4, with TRBD2 matching over 7 bases. CDR3 length: 16 amino acids. J lost 0 bases, V lost 5 bases, and 7 bases had no gene match. CDR1 SGHAT and CDR2 FQDESV come from the germline V gene (reference sequence). DNA for the CDR3: TGTGCCAGCAGCGACGGGCGCGGGGGAGCCAAAAACATTCAGTACTTC. Protein product: CASSDGRGGAKNIQYF.